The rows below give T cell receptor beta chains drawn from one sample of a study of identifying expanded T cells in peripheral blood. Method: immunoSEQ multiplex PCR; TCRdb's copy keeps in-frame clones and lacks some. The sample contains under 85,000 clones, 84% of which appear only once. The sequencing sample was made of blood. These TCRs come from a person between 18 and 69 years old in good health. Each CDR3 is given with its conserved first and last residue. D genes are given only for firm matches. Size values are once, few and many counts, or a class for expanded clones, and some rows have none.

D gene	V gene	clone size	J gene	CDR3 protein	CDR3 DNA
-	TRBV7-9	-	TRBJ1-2	CASSLEGLNYGYTF	TGTGCCAGCAGCTTGGAGGGGTTGAATTATGGCTACACCTTC
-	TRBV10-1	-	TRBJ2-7	CARTPPRLYEQYF	TGCGCCAGAACCCCCCCTAGGCTCTACGAGCAGTACTTC
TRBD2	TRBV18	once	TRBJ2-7	CASSPRTSGTSSYEQYF	TGTGCCAGCTCACCAAGGACTAGCGGGACCAGCTCCTACGAGCAGTACTTC
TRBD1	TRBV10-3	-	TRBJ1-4	CAIRGTGDGEKLFF	TGTGCCATCAGAGGCACAGGGGACGGTGAAAAACTGTTTTTT
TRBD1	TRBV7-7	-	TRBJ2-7	CASSFGTADEQYF	TGTGCTAGCAGCTTCGGGACAGCTGACGAGCAGTACTTC
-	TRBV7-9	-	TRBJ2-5	CASSENRLEETQYF	TGTGCCAGCAGCGAGAATAGACTGGAAGAGACCCAGTACTTC
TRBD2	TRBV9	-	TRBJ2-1	CASSVVASGRLGGYNEQFF	TGTGCCAGCAGCGTAGTGGCTAGCGGGCGACTCGGGGGTTACAATGAGCAGTTCTTC
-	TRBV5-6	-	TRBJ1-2	CASSLAGGFRDGYTF	TGTGCCAGCAGCTTGGCCGGGGGATTTAGGGATGGCTACACCTTC
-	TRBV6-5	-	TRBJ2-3	CASSSDRSTDTQYF	TGTGCCAGCAGTTCCGACAGGAGCACAGATACGCAGTATTTT
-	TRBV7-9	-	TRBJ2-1	CASSLGSIHSYNEQFF	TGTGCCAGCAGCTTAGGGTCTATCCACTCCTACAATGAGCAGTTCTTC
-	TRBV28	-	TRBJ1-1	CASSYWLNTEAFF	TGTGCCAGCAGTTACTGGCTGAACACTGAAGCTTTCTTT
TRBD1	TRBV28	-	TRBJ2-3	CASSSPGQERPDTQYF	TGTGCCAGCAGCTCCCCCGGACAGGAACGGCCAGATACGCAGTATTTT
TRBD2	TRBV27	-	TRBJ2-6	CASKTLLAGSSSGANVLTF	TGTGCCAGCAAAACTTTACTAGCGGGATCGAGCTCTGGGGCCAACGTCCTGACTTTC
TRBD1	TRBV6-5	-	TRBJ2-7	CASRQDRTEQYF	TGTGCCAGCAGGCAGGACAGGACCGAGCAGTACTTC
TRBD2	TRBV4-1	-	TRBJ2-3	CASSQEAVAGGPADTQYF	TGCGCCAGCAGCCAAGAGGCTGTAGCGGGAGGGCCAGCAGATACGCAGTATTTT
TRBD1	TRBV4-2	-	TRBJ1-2	CASSQERDSYGYTF	TGTGCCAGCAGCCAAGAGCGGGACAGCTATGGCTACACCTTC
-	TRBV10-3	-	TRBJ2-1	CAISDEGRYNEQFF	TGTGCCATCAGTGATGAAGGGCGCTACAATGAGCAGTTCTTC
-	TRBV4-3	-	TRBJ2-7	CASSQERGWGASSYEQYF	TGCGCCAGCAGCCAAGAAAGGGGTTGGGGGGCTTCGTCCTACGAGCAGTACTTC